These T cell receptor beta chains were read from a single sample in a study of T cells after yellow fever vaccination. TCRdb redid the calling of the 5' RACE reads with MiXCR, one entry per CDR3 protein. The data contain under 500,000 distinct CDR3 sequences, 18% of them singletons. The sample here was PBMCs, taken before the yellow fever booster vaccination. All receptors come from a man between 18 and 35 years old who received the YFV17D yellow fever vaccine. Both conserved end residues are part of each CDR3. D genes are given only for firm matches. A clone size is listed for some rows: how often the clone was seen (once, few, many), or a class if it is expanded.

CDR3nt: TGCGCCAGCAGCTTGCGACAGGGATCCACCGGGGAGCTGTTTTTT
CDR3aa: CASSLRQGSTGELFF
j_gene: TRBJ2-2
abundance: few
d_gene: TRBD1
v_gene: TRBV5-1

CDR3nt: TGTGCCAGCAGCTTAAATCCCGCGACAGATACGCAGTATTTT
CDR3aa: CASSLNPATDTQYF
j_gene: TRBJ2-3
abundance: .
d_gene: .
v_gene: TRBV7-2

CDR3nt: TGCAGTGCGACGAGTCAAATAGCGCACACAGATACGCAGTATTTT
CDR3aa: CSATSQIAHTDTQYF
j_gene: TRBJ2-3
abundance: few
d_gene: .
v_gene: TRBV20-1

CDR3nt: TGTGCCACCAGGGGAGACATCCAAGAGACCCAGTACTTC
CDR3aa: CATRGDIQETQYF
j_gene: TRBJ2-5
abundance: few
d_gene: .
v_gene: TRBV2

CDR3nt: TGTGCCAGCAGTCAGGGGAACCAAGAGACCCAGTACTTC
CDR3aa: CASSQGNQETQYF
j_gene: TRBJ2-5
abundance: many
d_gene: .
v_gene: TRBV12-3/TRBV12-4

CDR3nt: TGTGCCATCAGGCTGAGCGGGGGGGCATCAAACGAGCAGTACTTC
CDR3aa: CAIRLSGGASNEQYF
j_gene: TRBJ2-7
abundance: .
d_gene: TRBD2
v_gene: TRBV10-3

CDR3nt: TGTGCCAGCAGCTTAGAGGGCGCCGGGCGATACCAGCCCCAGCATTTT
CDR3aa: CASSLEGAGRYQPQHF
j_gene: TRBJ1-5
abundance: .
d_gene: .
v_gene: TRBV7-9

CDR3nt: TGTGCCAGCAGCTCACAACCGTTACAGGGGAATGAGCAGTTCTTC
CDR3aa: CASSSQPLQGNEQFF
j_gene: TRBJ2-1
abundance: few
d_gene: TRBD1
v_gene: TRBV11-2

CDR3nt: TGTGCCAGCAGTTACGACGTCGGCGGTTACGAGCAGTACTTC
CDR3aa: CASSYDVGGYEQYF
j_gene: TRBJ2-7
abundance: once
d_gene: .
v_gene: TRBV6-5

CDR3nt: TGCGCCAGCAGCTTGGCCGGCGGGGGAAGCACCGGGGAGCTGTTTTTT
CDR3aa: CASSLAGGGSTGELFF
j_gene: TRBJ2-2
abundance: few
d_gene: TRBD2
v_gene: TRBV5-1

CDR3nt: TGTGCCAGCAGCGTAGGTGGAGGGGGGCTATTAGATACGCAGTATTTT
CDR3aa: CASSVGGGGLLDTQYF
j_gene: TRBJ2-3
abundance: .
d_gene: .
v_gene: TRBV9

CDR3nt: TGTGCCAGCAGTTCCAGGCGGGGGAACACAGATACGCAGTATTTT
CDR3aa: CASSSRRGNTDTQYF
j_gene: TRBJ2-3
abundance: .
d_gene: TRBD2
v_gene: TRBV12-3/TRBV12-4

CDR3nt: TGCAGTGCTAGCGGGGGGAACCAAGAGACCCAGTACTTC
CDR3aa: CSASGGNQETQYF
j_gene: TRBJ2-5
abundance: many
d_gene: TRBD2
v_gene: TRBV20-1

CDR3nt: TGTGCCAGCAGTTTTCGGCGTCGGGACGCCCAGTACTTC
CDR3aa: CASSFRRRDAQYF
j_gene: TRBJ2-5
abundance: few
d_gene: .
v_gene: TRBV27

CDR3nt: TGTGCCATCAGGGGGGAGGAGTTGTACACCGGGGAGCTGTTTTTT
CDR3aa: CAIRGEELYTGELFF
j_gene: TRBJ2-2
abundance: few
d_gene: .
v_gene: TRBV10-3

CDR3nt: TGCGCCAGCAGCACACAGGGGATGGAGGCTGAAGCTTTCTTT
CDR3aa: CASSTQGMEAEAFF
j_gene: TRBJ1-1
abundance: few
d_gene: TRBD1
v_gene: TRBV5-1

CDR3nt: TGTGCCAGCAGCAACCTGCCAGGGATCGATCGATCACGGCCCCAGCATTTT
CDR3aa: CASSNLPGIDRSRPQHF
j_gene: TRBJ1-5
abundance: few
d_gene: .
v_gene: TRBV21-1

CDR3nt: TGTGCCAGCTCACCACCTATGAGGGGGGAAGATACGCAGTATTTT
CDR3aa: CASSPPMRGEDTQYF
j_gene: TRBJ2-3
abundance: few
d_gene: .
v_gene: TRBV18

CDR3nt: TGTGCCAGCAGCTATGACACAGATACGCAGTATTTT
CDR3aa: CASSYDTDTQYF
j_gene: TRBJ2-3
abundance: .
d_gene: .
v_gene: TRBV7-9

CDR3nt: TGTGCCAGCAAGAAGACTAGCGGAGCTTACAATGAGCAGTTCTTC
CDR3aa: CASKKTSGAYNEQFF
j_gene: TRBJ2-1
abundance: .
d_gene: TRBD2
v_gene: TRBV6-2/TRBV6-3

CDR3nt: TGTGCCATCAGTGAGTCGAGGGCTCTGGGGGCCAACGTCCTGACTTTC
CDR3aa: CAISESRALGANVLTF
j_gene: TRBJ2-6
abundance: .
d_gene: .
v_gene: TRBV10-3

CDR3nt: TGTGCCAGCAGCAGCCCGGGACTAGCGGCTTACTACGAGCAGTACTTC
CDR3aa: CASSSPGLAAYYEQYF
j_gene: TRBJ2-7
abundance: .
d_gene: TRBD2
v_gene: TRBV7-2

CDR3nt: TGTGCCAGCAGCCAAGGCGGGGGCCGTTGGAATGAGCAGTTCTTC
CDR3aa: CASSQGGGRWNEQFF
j_gene: TRBJ2-1
abundance: .
d_gene: .
v_gene: TRBV3-1

CDR3nt: TGTGCCAGCAGCCGGGGCGGGACGTGGAACTATGGCTACACCTTC
CDR3aa: CASSRGGTWNYGYTF
j_gene: TRBJ1-2
abundance: .
d_gene: .
v_gene: TRBV6-2/TRBV6-3

CDR3nt: TGTGCCAGCAGCCCGCCCGACAGGTACGGCTACACCTTC
CDR3aa: CASSPPDRYGYTF
j_gene: TRBJ1-2
abundance: few
d_gene: .
v_gene: TRBV7-2

CDR3nt: TGCAGTGCTTTAGGTAATGAGCAGTTCTTC
CDR3aa: CSALGNEQFF
j_gene: TRBJ2-1
abundance: few
d_gene: .
v_gene: TRBV20-1

CDR3nt: TGTGCCAGCAGCTTTGCAGGAATCTTGAACACTGAAGCTTTCTTT
CDR3aa: CASSFAGILNTEAFF
j_gene: TRBJ1-1
abundance: few
d_gene: .
v_gene: TRBV7-2

CDR3nt: TGTGCCAGCGGCATTTCGGGACTAGTTCAAGAGACCCAGTACTTC
CDR3aa: CASGISGLVQETQYF
j_gene: TRBJ2-5
abundance: .
d_gene: TRBD2
v_gene: TRBV5-8

CDR3nt: TGTGCCAGCAGCTCCGGGGGCCAGCGGGGAATGGGAAAGACCCAGTACTTC
CDR3aa: CASSSGGQRGMGKTQYF
j_gene: TRBJ2-5
abundance: few
d_gene: .
v_gene: TRBV7-2

CDR3nt: TGTGCCAGCTCAGGATTTGGGGGCGAGCAGTACTTC
CDR3aa: CASSGFGGEQYF
j_gene: TRBJ2-7
abundance: few
d_gene: .
v_gene: TRBV18

CDR3nt: TGTGCCAGCAGCTTAGGTGGGGCTTCGTCCTACAATGAGCAGTTCTTC
CDR3aa: CASSLGGASSYNEQFF
j_gene: TRBJ2-1
abundance: .
d_gene: .
v_gene: TRBV7-2

CDR3nt: TGTGCCAGCAGCTTAGTGGCCAGGGAATATGGAAACACCATATATTTT
CDR3aa: CASSLVAREYGNTIYF
j_gene: TRBJ1-3
abundance: many
d_gene: .
v_gene: TRBV7-2

CDR3nt: TGCAGTGCTAGAGTAAGGGGCTACTATGGCTACACCTTC
CDR3aa: CSARVRGYYGYTF
j_gene: TRBJ1-2
abundance: few
d_gene: .
v_gene: TRBV20-1